These T cell receptor beta chains were read from a single sample in a study of T-cell reconstitution after alpha-beta-depleted transplantation in children. TCRdb fed the PCR reads into MiXCR, producing one record per CDR3 protein. Of around 530,000 distinct CDR3 sequences listed, 30% to 35% are singletons. The input for sequencing was PBMCs from the stem cell graft donor, taken from the stem cell graft. These receptors originate from a human donor who donated a stem cell graft to a child with aplastic anemia. Both conserved end residues are part of each CDR3. Fields, in order: D gene, clone size, CDR3 length, V gene, J gene, CDR3 protein, CDR3 DNA. A D gene is named only where the DNA matches it firmly. Clone size is not always given. Where it is, it says once, few, many or a class for expanded clones.

-	-	15	TRBV20-1	TRBJ2-7	CSARLPVGGVYEQYF	TGCAGTGCTAGACTCCCGGTGGGCGGAGTCTACGAGCAGTACTTC
-	many	12	TRBV7-9	TRBJ2-1	CASSFPSTEQFF	TGTGCCAGCAGCTTCCCCAGTACTGAGCAGTTCTTC
-	-	13	TRBV19	TRBJ1-1	CASSILQNTEAFF	TGTGCCAGTAGTATCCTACAGAACACTGAAGCTTTCTTT
-	-	14	TRBV9	TRBJ1-4	CASSVTGRNEKLFF	TGTGCCAGCAGCGTAACAGGGCGTAATGAAAAACTGTTTTTT
-	few	13	TRBV20-1	TRBJ1-2	CRASDKGAQGYTF	TGCAGGGCCTCGGACAAGGGTGCACAAGGCTACACCTTC
-	few	15	TRBV18	TRBJ1-3	CASSPRDTAGNTIYF	TGTGCCAGCTCACCACGGGACACCGCCGGAAACACCATATATTTT
-	-	15	TRBV7-6	TRBJ2-7	CASSLGRSAGYEQYF	TGTGCCAGCAGCTTAGGGAGGTCCGCGGGGTACGAGCAGTACTTC
-	-	14	TRBV5-1	TRBJ2-7	CASSLDTPSYEQYF	TGCGCCAGCAGCTTAGACACACCTTCCTACGAGCAGTACTTC
-	few	12	TRBV10-3	TRBJ1-2	CAISDKGYGYTF	TGTGCCATCAGTGACAAAGGATATGGCTACACCTTC
-	-	14	TRBV28	TRBJ1-1	CASRVQNRHFEAFF	TGTGCCAGCAGGGTACAGAACAGGCATTTTGAAGCTTTCTTT
TRBD1	-	13	TRBV7-2	TRBJ2-5	CASSPDRVETQYF	TGTGCCAGCAGCCCCGACAGGGTGGAGACCCAGTACTTC
-	-	15	TRBV5-4	TRBJ2-3	CASSLERILTDTQYF	TGTGCCAGCAGCTTAGAGCGAATACTCACAGATACGCAGTATTTT
TRBD2	-	15	TRBV12-3/TRBV12-4	TRBJ2-1	CASRSGTRGDNEQFF	TGTGCCAGCAGATCCGGGACTAGGGGCGACAATGAGCAGTTCTTC
TRBD2	few	14	TRBV19	TRBJ2-1	CASTGGRALNEQFF	TGTGCCAGTACGGGCGGGAGGGCCCTCAATGAGCAGTTCTTC
TRBD2	-	15	TRBV28	TRBJ2-7	CASSATRRGTYEQYF	TGTGCCAGCAGTGCAACCAGGCGGGGGACCTACGAGCAGTACTTC